The sequence of this TCR beta chain was determined in a study of Tregs in tolerant kidney transplant recipients. Overall study findings and caveats: For some patients, primers changed over time, blocking nucleotide-level comparison. Biological reproducibility was not directly addressed, but technical replication error appeared minimal.

Sequencing used immunoSEQ multiplex PCR; TCRdb keeps in-frame clones, though not all of them. The data contain approximately 81,000 clones, 91% of them singletons. A note on this clone: Its specificity is unknown.

Related graft donors supplied nonmyeloablative bone marrow transplants, and mixed chimerism was transient. Thawed PBMCs were FACS-sorted into unstimulated CD4+CD25+CD127- regulatory T cells, CD4+CD25- non-regulatory cells, CD4 and CD8 cells. Germline loops: CDR1 SGHTA, CDR2 FQGTGA. This CDR3 is 17 amino acids long. Trimming at V came to 0 bases and at J to 4 bases, leaving 9 bases not matched to a gene. The sequence was collected from a human patient who received a combined kidney and bone marrow transplant. The graft donor may account for some of the T cells. The sequences come from CD4+ T cells from blood (PBMCs), collected 24 months after the transplant. The chain uses TRBV7-3 and TRBJ1-1; 9 positions agree with TRBD1. The CDR3 nucleotides are TGTGCCAGCAGCTTAACCCCCATAGGACAGGGGTTCACTGAAGCTTTCTTT. Translated: CASSLTPIGQGFTEAFF.